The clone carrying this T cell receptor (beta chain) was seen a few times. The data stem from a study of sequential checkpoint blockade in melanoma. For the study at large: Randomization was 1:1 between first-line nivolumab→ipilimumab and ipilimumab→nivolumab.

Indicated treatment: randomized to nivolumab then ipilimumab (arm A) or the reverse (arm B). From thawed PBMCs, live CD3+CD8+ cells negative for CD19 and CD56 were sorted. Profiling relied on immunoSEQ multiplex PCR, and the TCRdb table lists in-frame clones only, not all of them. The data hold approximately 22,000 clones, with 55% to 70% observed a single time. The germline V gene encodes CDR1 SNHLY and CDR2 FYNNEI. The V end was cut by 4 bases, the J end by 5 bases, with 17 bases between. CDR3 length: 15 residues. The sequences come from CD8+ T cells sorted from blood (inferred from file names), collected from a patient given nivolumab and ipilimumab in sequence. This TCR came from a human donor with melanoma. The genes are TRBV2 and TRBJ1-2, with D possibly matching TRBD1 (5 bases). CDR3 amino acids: CASSGRPGGEYGYTF. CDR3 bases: TGTGCCAGCAGTGGGAGGCCCGGGGGGGAATATGGCTACACCTTC.